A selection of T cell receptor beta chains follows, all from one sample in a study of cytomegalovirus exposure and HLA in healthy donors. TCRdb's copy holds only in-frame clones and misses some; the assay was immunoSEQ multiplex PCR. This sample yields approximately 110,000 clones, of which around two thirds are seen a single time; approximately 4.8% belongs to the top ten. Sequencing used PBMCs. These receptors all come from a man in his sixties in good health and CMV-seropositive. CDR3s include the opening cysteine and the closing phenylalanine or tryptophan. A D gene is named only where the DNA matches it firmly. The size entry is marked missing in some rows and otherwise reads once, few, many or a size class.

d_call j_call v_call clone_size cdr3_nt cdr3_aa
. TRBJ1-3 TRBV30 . TGTGCCTGGGACCTTGGAGCTTCCCACTCTGGAAACACCATATATTTT CAWDLGASHSGNTIYF
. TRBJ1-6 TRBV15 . TGTGCCACCAGCAGAGAAGGAACAGATTCACCCCTCCACTTT CATSREGTDSPLHF
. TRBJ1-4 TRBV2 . TGTGCCAGCAGTGAAAGCAGGTCCGGCAATGAAAAACTGTTTTTT CASSESRSGNEKLFF
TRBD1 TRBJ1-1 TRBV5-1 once TGCGCCAGCAGCCCTAGGTCCGGGACAGGGAACACTGAAGCTTTCTTT CASSPRSGTGNTEAFF
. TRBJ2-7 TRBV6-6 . TGTGCCAGCAGTTCCCTCTACGAGCAGTACTTC CASSSLYEQYF
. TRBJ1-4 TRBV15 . TGTGCCACCAGCGATACAGGTTACGAAAAACTGTTTTTT CATSDTGYEKLFF
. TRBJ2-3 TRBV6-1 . TGTGCCAGCCATCGGGGCACAGATACGCAGTATTTT CASHRGTDTQYF
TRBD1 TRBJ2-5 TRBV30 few TGTGCCTGGAGTGGGGGACAGGGCGGTATGACCCAGTACTTC CAWSGGQGGMTQYF
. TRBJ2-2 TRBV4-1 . TGCGCCAGCAGCCGAAATCCGGGGGACACCGGGGAGCTGTTTTTT CASSRNPGDTGELFF
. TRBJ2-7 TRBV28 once TGTGCCAGCAGAGAACAGGGCCTCTACGAGCAGTACTTC CASREQGLYEQYF
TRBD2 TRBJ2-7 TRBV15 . TGTGCCACCAGCCCACGGGGGGGTGGGGTATACGAGCAGTACTTC CATSPRGGGVYEQYF
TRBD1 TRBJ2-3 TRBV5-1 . TGCGCCAGCAGCTTGGCAGGGACAGATAAACCAGATACGCAGTATTTT CASSLAGTDKPDTQYF